The 20 T cell receptor beta chains presented below share a single source sample, sequenced in a study of blood T cell dynamics during melanoma immunotherapy (dated by TCRdb to 2019 to 2021). The label giving this sample's time point can be read as: pre-treatment baseline. Libraries were prepared through the immunoSEQ multiplex PCR assay. TCRdb limited this immuneACCESS table to in-frame rearrangements with V and J called. A share of clones is missing; checked studies link under half to unresolved V genes, and the rest is unexplained. Within this sample are some 10,000 clones, with 84% of them counted one time only. The top ten constitute around 15% of the sample. This specimen was blood, taken from a patient treated with checkpoint blockade. Receptors originate from a human donor with melanoma.

CDR3 DNA sequence: TGTGCCAGCATGACTAGCGCCTACAATGAGCAGTTCTTC. It encodes CASMTSAYNEQFF. This chain joins TRBV2 and TRBJ2-1, with 8 bases matching TRBD2. The CDR3 loop spans 13 amino acids. The V gene's germline CDR1 is SNHLY and CDR2 FYNNEI. Trimming removed 7 bases from V and 2 bases from J; junction bases left unmatched: 1. The whole variable domain, filled in from reference TRBV2 and TRBJ2-1, reads EPEVTQTPSHQVTQMGQEVILRCVPISNHLYFYWYRQILGQKVEFLVSFYNNEISEKSEIFDDQFSVERPDGSNFTLKIRSTKLEDSAMYFCASMTSAYNEQFFGPGTRLTVL.

The chain links TRBV9 to TRBJ2-5; 8 bases fit TRBD1. V lost 4 bases and J lost 4; bases outside the gene matches: 6. The V gene's germline CDR1 is SGDLS and CDR2 YYNGEE. The CDR3 runs 14 residues. The chain's CDR3 is CASSLSGGLETQYF. In nucleotides, the CDR3 is TGTGCCAGCAGCTTATCAGGGGGCCTAGAGACCCAGTACTTC.

The chain carries TRBV19 and TRBJ2-7; possibly TRBD2 for D (5 bases). Trimming shortened V by 1 base and J by 3 bases, and 10 bases separated the two germline ends. Germline values: CDR1 LNHDA, CDR2 SQIVND (reference sequence). The CDR3 extends over 14 amino acids. This CDR3 reads CASSIAGSNYEQYF. CDR3 nucleotides: TGTGCCAGTAGTATAGCTGGGAGCAACTACGAGCAGTACTTC.

The rearrangement joins TRBV28 to TRBJ2-4; 7 bases line up with TRBD2. The CDR3 consists of 18 residues. The germline CDR1 and CDR2 sequences are MDHEN and SYDVKM. Trimming at V came to 6 bases and at J to 0 bases, leaving 14 bases not matched to a gene. The CDR3 bases are TGTGCCAGCAGCCCGGGAGGTGTCAGCCAACTAGCCAAAAACATTCAGTACTTC. Protein sequence: CASSPGGVSQLAKNIQYF.

This clone occurred once. Other DNA sequences in this sample translate to the same CDR3. This chain links TRBV6-1 with TRBJ2-7; TRBD2 might be the D (5 bases). The ends were cut back, 3 bases at V and 2 bases at J, with 11 bases in the middle. Germline lookup yields CDR1 MNHNS and CDR2 SASEGT. CDR3 length: 14 amino acids. The CDR3, as DNA: TGTGCCAGCAGTGATCTTACGGGAACCTACGAGCAGTACTTC. Translated: CASSDLTGTYEQYF.

V and J are TRBV28 and TRBJ2-3; D is perhaps TRBD1 or TRBD2 (7 bases each). CDR3 length: 16 residues. V lost 3 bases, J lost 4 bases, and 17 bases lay in between. Germline V gene data show CDR1 as MDHEN and CDR2 as SYDVKM. The CDR3 sequence: CASSFQGGDISDTQYF. The CDR3 DNA reads as TGTGCCAGCAGTTTTCAGGGGGGGGACATCTCAGATACGCAGTATTTT.

J is TRBJ2-7 and V is TRBV27; 8 bases are a match to TRBD2. The CDR3 is 14 residues long. Trimming removed 2 bases from V and 7 bases from J; junction bases left unmatched: 7. Germline CDR1 and CDR2: MNHEY and SMNVEV (reference sequence). The CDR3 sequence: CASSLIAGTGEQYF. CDR3 nucleotides: TGTGCCAGCAGTTTAATAGCGGGGACGGGAGAGCAGTACTTC.

This clone showed up just once. This sequence joins TRBV6-5 and TRBJ1-2, with TRBD1 matching 10 bases. The CDR3 loop spans 16 amino acids. V was clipped by 2 bases and J by 1 base; unmatched bases: 4. Germline CDR1 MNHEY, CDR2 SVGAGI. In nucleotides, the CDR3 is TGTGCCAGCAGTTACGGGACAGGGGCGGGTAACTATGGCTACACCTTC. Translating gives CASSYGTGAGNYGYTF.

V usage is TRBV4-3 and J usage is TRBJ1-1; TRBD1 matches at 10 bases. Germline CDR1 and CDR2: LGHNA and YSLEER. The V and J ends lost 2 bases and 10 bases, in that order; junction bases with no gene match: 22. There are 19 residues in the CDR3. CDR3 nucleotide sequence: TGCGCCAGCAGCCAAACCCTTTTCCCGGACAGGGGGGAGGTCAAGGGAGCTTTCTTT. Its protein is CASSQTLFPDRGEVKGAFF.

The CDR3 DNA follows: TGTGCCAGCTCACCCCGAGGGGGCTTATCCGCCGGGGAGCTGTTTTTT. This sequence encodes CASSPRGGLSAGELFF. The chain couples TRBV18 to TRBJ2-2; TRBD1 agrees at 7 bases. CDR1 and CDR2 (germline): KGHSH, LQKENI. This CDR3 contains 16 residues. The trim removed 3 bases at V and 6 bases at J, leaving 10 bases unmatched.

CDR3 region: CASSQDVANTEAFF. CDR3 bases: TGCGCCAGCAGCCAGGACGTCGCAAACACTGAAGCTTTCTTT. This chain connects TRBV4-3 to TRBJ1-1; D not resolved. Germline-derived CDR1 and CDR2 are LGHNA and YSLEER. This CDR3 has 14 amino acids. Trimming left V 3 bases short and J 2 bases short, with 10 bases between.

The chain is built from TRBV6-5 and TRBJ2-2; D is unclear. Trimming removed 2 bases from V and 3 bases from J, with 10 bases in between. This CDR3 has 15 residues. CDR1 is MNHEY and CDR2 is SVGAGI in the germline V gene. The CDR3 nucleotides read TGTGCCAGCAGTTACACGGGCCAATACACCGGGGAGCTGTTTTTT. Amino acid sequence: CASSYTGQYTGELFF.

The chain uses TRBV7-9 and TRBJ1-1; the D is unclear. Trimming cost V 1 base and J 11 bases, with 17 bases left between them. The CDR3 spans 14 residues. From germline, CDR1 is SEHNR and CDR2 FQNEAQ (reference sequence). This CDR3 is CASSLEGSASGAFF. The DNA for the CDR3 is TGTGCCAGCAGCTTAGAGGGTTCGGCGTCGGGCGCTTTCTTT.

This CDR3 is CASSGPQGLKGYTF. CDR3 in DNA: TGTGCCAGCAGCGGGCCTCAGGGGCTAAAAGGCTACACCTTC. The rearrangement links TRBV9 to TRBJ1-2, with a weak D call TRBD1 (6 bases). This CDR3 is built from 14 residues. V was trimmed by 3 bases and J by 8 bases, leaving 17 bases between them. CDR1 is SGDLS and CDR2 is YYNGEE in the germline V gene.

V usage is TRBV7-2 and J usage is TRBJ2-7; 8 bases map to TRBD2. V shed 3 bases and J 2 bases; nucleotides not matched to a gene: 6. Per the germline V gene, CDR1 is SGHTA and CDR2 is FQGNSA. The CDR3 length is 15 residues. The CDR3 nucleotides are TGTGCCAGCAGCTTCAATGGGCGGGGGGCCTACGAGCAGTACTTC. It is translated as CASSFNGRGAYEQYF. The complete variable domain, with remaining parts taken from reference TRBV7-2 and TRBJ2-7, reads GAGVSQSPSNKVTEKGKDVELRCDPISGHTALYWYRQSLGQGLEFLIYFQGNSAPDKSGLPSDRFSAERTGGSVSTLTIQRTQQEDSAVYLCASSFNGRGAYEQYFGPGTRLTVT.

With respect to this clone: Other DNA sequences from this sample encode an identical CDR3 as well. The chain employs TRBV5-6 and TRBJ2-1, with 9 nucleotides matching TRBD1. The CDR3 extends over 15 amino acids. The germline CDR1 and CDR2 sequences are SGHDT and YYEEEE. After removal of 4 bases from V and 2 bases from J, the junction contained 4 bases not matched to a gene. The CDR3 bases are TGTGCCAGCAGCCTAGGGGACAGGGCCTACAATGAGCAGTTCTTC. Translation: CASSLGDRAYNEQFF. The variable domain in full, completed from reference TRBV5-6 and TRBJ2-1, reads DAGVTQSPTHLIKTRGQQVTLRCSPKSGHDTVSWYQQALGQGPQFIFQYYEEEERQRGNFPDRFSGHQFPNYSSELNVNALLLGDSALYLCASSLGDRAYNEQFFGPGTRLTVL.

The chain uses TRBV30 and TRBJ1-2, with no clear D. V was pared by 1 base and J by 10 bases, with 19 bases between. Germline assignment: CDR1 GTSNPN and CDR2 SVGIG (reference sequence). This CDR3 contains 14 residues. The CDR3 region is CAWSAPPGAWDYTF. The CDR3 DNA reads as TGTGCCTGGAGTGCTCCCCCCGGTGCGTGGGACTACACCTTC.

The chain is built from TRBV6-5 and TRBJ1-1; D uncertain. Germline CDR1 reads MNHEY; CDR2 reads SVGAGI. Trimming removed 5 bases from V and 4 bases from J, with 5 bases in between. The CDR3 runs to 11 residues. DNA of the CDR3: TGTGCCAGCAGTATGGGCACTGAAGCTTTCTTT. Its protein is CASSMGTEAFF.

The chain combines TRBV2 with TRBJ2-1; tentative D call: TRBD1 (5 bases). CDR1 is SNHLY, CDR2 FYNNEI, per germline. The CDR3 spans 13 residues. Trimming pared 8 bases from V and 5 bases from J, leaving 13 bases between. The CDR3 region has the DNA TGTGCCAGCTGTCTTGACAGTAACAATGAGCAGTTCTTC. Translating it yields CASCLDSNNEQFF. The complete variable domain, with remaining parts taken from reference TRBV2 and TRBJ2-1, reads EPEVTQTPSHQVTQMGQEVILRCVPISNHLYFYWYRQILGQKVEFLVSFYNNEISEKSEIFDDQFSVERPDGSNFTLKIRSTKLEDSAMYFCASCLDSNNEQFFGPGTRLTVL.

This chain connects TRBV6-5 to TRBJ2-7, with 7 bases aligning to TRBD1. Germline CDR1 reads MNHEY; CDR2 reads SVGAGI. The J segment lost 2 bases and the V segment lost 6 bases, leaving 7 bases of the junction unmatched. This CDR3 spans 14 amino acids. The CDR3 reads CASSDLTGTYEQYF. DNA of the CDR3: TGTGCCAGCAGCGACTTGACAGGGACCTACGAGCAGTACTTC.